The entry below describes one T cell receptor beta chain. In the authors' workflow: Quantification of nucleated cells was approximated via reference gene primer amplification. Data came from immunoSEQ multiplex PCR; TCRdb stores just in-frame clones and leaves some out. V, J and clone size reflect that table, while D and trimming were determined from the DNA. The top ten clones hold 9.5% to 15% of a sample with around 230,000 clones, about 81% of them seen once. The data belong to a study of blood T cell repertoires in COVID-19. CDR3 length: 17 amino acids. V lost 0 bases, J lost 6 bases, and 9 bases stayed unmatched. The germline V gene has CDR1 SGHRS and CDR2 YFSETQ.

The chain has TRBV5-1 and TRBJ2-1, with 10 bases fitting TRBD2. The TCR was taken from an older woman with active or convalescent COVID-19. The sequencing sample was made of peripheral blood. For the CDR3, the DNA is TGCGCCAGCAGCTTGGGATCTAGCGGGGGAGGCGTCAATGAGCAGTTCTTC. Translated: CASSLGSSGGGVNEQFF. The full variable domain, with the rest looked up from reference TRBV5-1 and TRBJ2-1, is KAGVTQTPRYLIKTRGQQVTLSCSPISGHRSVSWYQQTPGQGLQFLFEYFSETQRNKGNFPGRFSGRQFSNSRSEMNVSTLELGDSALYLCASSLGSSGGGVNEQFFGPGTRLTVL.